This TCR beta chain appears in the sequencing data of a study of PD-L1 blockade in urothelial cancer. Across the study: At 3 weeks (second dose) and 6 weeks after starting treatment, blood was analyzed. General study results and limits: Durable-benefit patients showed greater tumor-associated blood clone expansion at 3 weeks.

Note on this clone: The antigen is unknown.

Time point in this sample: pretreatment peripheral blood. V was clipped by 7 bases and J by 3 bases, with 13 bases between them. Looked up from germline, CDR1 is MDHEN and CDR2 is SYDVKM. This CDR3 has 14 amino acids. Synthetic spike-ins, TCR analog templates, were added into each PCR. The assay was immunoSEQ multiplex PCR, and TCRdb's table has in-frame clones only and misses some. The top ten hold 10% of the sample, which has 45,000 to 50,000 clones, more than 65% seen once. The V gene is TRBV28, the J gene TRBJ2-1, with D perhaps matching TRBD1 (6 bases). This specimen was PBMCs, taken around atezolizumab (anti-PD-L1) treatment. This clonotype originated in a man in his sixties or seventies with urothelial cancer. Written as DNA, the CDR3 is TGTGCCAGCACCCTGACAGGATACTACAATGAGCAGTTCTTC. Translating gives CASTLTGYYNEQFF.